This T cell receptor (beta chain) was profiled in a study of T-cell reconstitution after alpha-beta-depleted transplantation in children. Whole-study results and caveats: Some patients owed their high day-60 TCRbeta diversity to surviving recipient T cells and thymic progenitors. The main origin of T-cell counts and diversity one year after transplant was newly produced T cells.

CDR1 is SGHRS, CDR2 YFSETQ, per germline. This CDR3 has 14 residues. Between the trimmed V and J ends, which lost 5 bases and 7 bases, there was a span of 16 bases. On this clonotype itself: What it recognizes is unknown.

Unique molecular identifiers featured in how the TCRbeta library was prepared. Each CDR3 protein gets one entry after TCRdb re-called the PCR reads with MiXCR. Of 490,000 or so distinct CDR3 sequences in the sample, about 11% are singletons; the top ten hold around 2.2%. V usage is TRBV5-1 and J usage is TRBJ2-1, with D tentatively TRBD2 (5 bases). This clonotype was obtained from a child under 10 years old with inherited bone marrow failure, due to receive a stem cell transplant. This material consisted of PBMCs, taken before TCRalphabeta/CD19-depleted stem cell transplant. In DNA form, the CDR3 reads TGCGCCAGCAGTAGCCTAGCACGGAAAAATGAGCAGTTCTTC. Its protein product is CASSSLARKNEQFF.